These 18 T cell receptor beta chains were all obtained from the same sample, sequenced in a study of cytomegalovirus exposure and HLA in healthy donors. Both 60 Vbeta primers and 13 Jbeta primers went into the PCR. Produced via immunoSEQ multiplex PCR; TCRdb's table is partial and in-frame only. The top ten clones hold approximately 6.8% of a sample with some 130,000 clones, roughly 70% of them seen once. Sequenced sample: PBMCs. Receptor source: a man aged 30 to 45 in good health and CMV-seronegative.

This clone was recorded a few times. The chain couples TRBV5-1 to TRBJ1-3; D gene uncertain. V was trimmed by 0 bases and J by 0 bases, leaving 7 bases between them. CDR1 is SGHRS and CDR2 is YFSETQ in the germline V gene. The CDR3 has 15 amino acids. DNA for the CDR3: TGCGCCAGCAGCTTGGGGCCTGCCTCTGGAAACACCATATATTTT. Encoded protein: CASSLGPASGNTIYF.

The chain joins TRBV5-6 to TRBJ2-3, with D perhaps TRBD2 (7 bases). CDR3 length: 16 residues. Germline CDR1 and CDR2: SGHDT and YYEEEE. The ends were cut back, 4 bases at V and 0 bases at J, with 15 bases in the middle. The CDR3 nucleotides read TGTGCCAGCAGCACAGGGACTACCGCTAGCACAGATACGCAGTATTTT. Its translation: CASSTGTTASTDTQYF.

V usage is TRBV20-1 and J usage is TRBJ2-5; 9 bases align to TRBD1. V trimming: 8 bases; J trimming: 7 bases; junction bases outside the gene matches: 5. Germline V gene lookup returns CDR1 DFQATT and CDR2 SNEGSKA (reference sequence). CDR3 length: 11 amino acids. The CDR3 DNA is TGCAGTAGGACAGGGGCTGGGACCCAGTACTTC. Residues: CSRTGAGTQYF.

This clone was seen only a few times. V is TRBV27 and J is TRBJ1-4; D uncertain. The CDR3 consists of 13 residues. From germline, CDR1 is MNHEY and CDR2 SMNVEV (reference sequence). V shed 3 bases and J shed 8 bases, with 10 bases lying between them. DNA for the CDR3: TGTGCCAGCAGTTTCGGTAGAAGAGAAAAACTGTTTTTT. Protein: CASSFGRREKLFF.

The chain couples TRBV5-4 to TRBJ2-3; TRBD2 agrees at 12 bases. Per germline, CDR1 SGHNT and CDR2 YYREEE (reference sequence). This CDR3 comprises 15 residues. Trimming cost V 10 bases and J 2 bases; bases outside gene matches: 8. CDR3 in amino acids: CAAWTSGENTDTQYF. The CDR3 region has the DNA TGTGCCGCCTGGACTAGCGGGGAAAACACAGATACGCAGTATTTT.

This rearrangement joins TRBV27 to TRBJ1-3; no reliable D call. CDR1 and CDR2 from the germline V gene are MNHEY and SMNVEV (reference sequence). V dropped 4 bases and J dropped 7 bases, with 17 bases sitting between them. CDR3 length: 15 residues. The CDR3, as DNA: TGTGCCAGCAGTTACCGCTTCTCTACCAGGAACACCATATATTTT. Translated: CASSYRFSTRNTIYF.

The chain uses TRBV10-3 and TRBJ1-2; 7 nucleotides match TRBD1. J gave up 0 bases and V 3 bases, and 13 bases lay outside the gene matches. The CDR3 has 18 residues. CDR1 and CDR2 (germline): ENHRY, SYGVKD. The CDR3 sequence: CAISELPGQAASNYGYTF. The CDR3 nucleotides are TGTGCCATCAGTGAACTACCCGGACAGGCTGCGTCTAACTATGGCTACACCTTC.

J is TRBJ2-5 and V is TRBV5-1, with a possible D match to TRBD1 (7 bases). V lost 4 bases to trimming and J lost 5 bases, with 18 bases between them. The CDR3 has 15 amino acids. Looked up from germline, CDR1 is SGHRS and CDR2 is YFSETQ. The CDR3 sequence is CASSAQPQGGETQYF. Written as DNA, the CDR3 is TGCGCCAGCAGCGCCCAGCCCCAGGGGGGCGAGACCCAGTACTTC.

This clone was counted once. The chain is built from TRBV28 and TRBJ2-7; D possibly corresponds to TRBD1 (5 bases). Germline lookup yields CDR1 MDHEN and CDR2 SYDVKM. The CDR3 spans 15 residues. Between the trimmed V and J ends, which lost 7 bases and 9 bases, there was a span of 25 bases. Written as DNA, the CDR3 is TGTGCCAGCACTCTGGGGCTGGTCAAACCAGGGTGGCAGTACTTC. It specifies CASTLGLVKPGWQYF.

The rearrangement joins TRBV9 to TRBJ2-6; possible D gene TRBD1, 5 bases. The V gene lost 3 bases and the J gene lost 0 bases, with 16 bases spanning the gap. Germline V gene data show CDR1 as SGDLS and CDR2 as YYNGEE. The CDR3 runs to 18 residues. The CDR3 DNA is TGTGCCAGCAGCGCGGACACCTTGATTTACTCTGGGGCCAACGTCCTGACTTTC. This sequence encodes CASSADTLIYSGANVLTF.

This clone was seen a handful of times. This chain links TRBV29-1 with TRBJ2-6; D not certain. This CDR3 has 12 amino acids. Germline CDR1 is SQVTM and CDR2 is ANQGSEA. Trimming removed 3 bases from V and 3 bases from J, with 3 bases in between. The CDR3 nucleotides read TGCAGCGTTGATCATGGGGCCAACGTCCTGACTTTC. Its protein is CSVDHGANVLTF.

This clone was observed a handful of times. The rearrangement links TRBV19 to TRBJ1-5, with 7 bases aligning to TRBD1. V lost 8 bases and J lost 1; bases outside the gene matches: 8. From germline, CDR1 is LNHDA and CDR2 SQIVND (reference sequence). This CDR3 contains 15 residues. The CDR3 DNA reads TGTGCCAGTGCGAACCAGGGGGGAAGCAATCAGCCCCAGCATTTT. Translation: CASANQGGSNQPQHF. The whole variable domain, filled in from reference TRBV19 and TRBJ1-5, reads DGGITQSPKYLFRKEGQNVTLSCEQNLNHDAMYWYRQDPGQGLRLIYYSQIVNDFQKGDIAEGYSVSREKKESFPLTVTSAQKNPTAFYLCASANQGGSNQPQHFGDGTRLSIL.

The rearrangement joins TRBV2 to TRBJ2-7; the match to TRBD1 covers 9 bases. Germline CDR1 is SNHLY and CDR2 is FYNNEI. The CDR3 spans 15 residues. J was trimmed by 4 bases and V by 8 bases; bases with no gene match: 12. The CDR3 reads CASHPFWDREYEQYF. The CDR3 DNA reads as TGTGCCAGCCATCCTTTTTGGGACAGGGAATACGAGCAGTACTTC.

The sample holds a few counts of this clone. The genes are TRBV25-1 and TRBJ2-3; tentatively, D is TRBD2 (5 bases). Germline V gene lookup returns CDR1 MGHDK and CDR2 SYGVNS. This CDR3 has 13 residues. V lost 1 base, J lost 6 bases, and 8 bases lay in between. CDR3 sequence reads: CASSELRVDTQYF. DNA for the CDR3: TGTGCCAGCAGTGAATTGAGGGTCGATACGCAGTATTTT.

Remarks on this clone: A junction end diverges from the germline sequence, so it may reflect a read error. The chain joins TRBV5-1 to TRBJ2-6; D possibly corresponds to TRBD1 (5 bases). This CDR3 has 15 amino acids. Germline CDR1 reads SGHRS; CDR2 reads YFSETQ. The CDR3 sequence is CASSLGASGANGLTF. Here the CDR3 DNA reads TGCGCCAGCAGCCTAGGGGCTTCTGGGGCCAACGGCCTGACTTTC. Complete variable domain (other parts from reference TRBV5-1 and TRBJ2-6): KAGVTQTPRYLIKTRGQQVTLSCSPISGHRSVSWYQQTPGQGLQFLFEYFSETQRNKGNFPGRFSGRQFSNSRSEMNVSTLELGDSALYLCASSLGASGANGLTFGAGSRLTVL.

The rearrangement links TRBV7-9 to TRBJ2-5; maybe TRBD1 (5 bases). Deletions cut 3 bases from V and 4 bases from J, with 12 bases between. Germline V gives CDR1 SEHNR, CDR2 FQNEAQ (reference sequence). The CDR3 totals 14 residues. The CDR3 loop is CASSFRTSPETQYF. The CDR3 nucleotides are TGTGCCAGCAGCTTTCGGACAAGCCCAGAGACCCAGTACTTC.

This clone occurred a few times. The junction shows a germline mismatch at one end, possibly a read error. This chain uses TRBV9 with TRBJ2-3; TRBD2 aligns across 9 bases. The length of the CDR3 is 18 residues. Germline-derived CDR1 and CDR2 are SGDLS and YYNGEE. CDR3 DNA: TGTGCCAGCAGCGATGAACTAGGGACTAGCTTCGACACAGATACGCGGTATTTT. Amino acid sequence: CASSDELGTSFDTDTRYF.

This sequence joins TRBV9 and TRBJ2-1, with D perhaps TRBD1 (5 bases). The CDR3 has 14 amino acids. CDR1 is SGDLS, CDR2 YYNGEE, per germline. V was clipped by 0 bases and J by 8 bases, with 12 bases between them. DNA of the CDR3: TGTGCCAGCAGCGTAGAGGGGCCGTTTGATGAGCAGTTCTTC. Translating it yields CASSVEGPFDEQFF. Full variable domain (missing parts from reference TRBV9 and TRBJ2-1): DSGVTQTPKHLITATGQRVTLRCSPRSGDLSVYWYQQSLDQGLQFLIQYYNGEERAKGNILERFSAQQFPDLHSELNLSSLELGDSALYFCASSVEGPFDEQFFGPGTRLTVL.